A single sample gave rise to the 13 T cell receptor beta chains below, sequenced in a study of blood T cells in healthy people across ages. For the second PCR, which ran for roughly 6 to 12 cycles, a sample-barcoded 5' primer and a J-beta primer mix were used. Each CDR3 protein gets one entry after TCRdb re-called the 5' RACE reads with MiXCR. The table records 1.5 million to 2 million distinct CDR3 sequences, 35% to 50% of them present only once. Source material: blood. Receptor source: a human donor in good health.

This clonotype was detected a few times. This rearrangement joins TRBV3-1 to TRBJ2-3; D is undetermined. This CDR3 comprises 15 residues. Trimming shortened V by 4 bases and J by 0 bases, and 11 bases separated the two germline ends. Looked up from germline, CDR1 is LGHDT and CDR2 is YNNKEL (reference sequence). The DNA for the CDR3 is TGTGCCAGCAGCCCCGGAAGGATTAGCACAGATACGCAGTATTTT. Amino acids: CASSPGRISTDTQYF.

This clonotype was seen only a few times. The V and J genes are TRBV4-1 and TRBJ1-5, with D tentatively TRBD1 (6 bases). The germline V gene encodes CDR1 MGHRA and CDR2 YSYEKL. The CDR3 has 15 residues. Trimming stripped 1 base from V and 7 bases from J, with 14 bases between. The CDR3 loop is CASSQVQGGGQPQHF. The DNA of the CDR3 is TGCGCCAGCAGCCAAGTGCAGGGTGGGGGCCAGCCCCAGCATTTT.

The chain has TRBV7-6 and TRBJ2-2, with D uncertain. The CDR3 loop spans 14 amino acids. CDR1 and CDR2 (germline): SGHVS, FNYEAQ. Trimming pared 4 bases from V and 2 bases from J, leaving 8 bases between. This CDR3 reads CASSSRINTGELFF. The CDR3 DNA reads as TGTGCCAGCAGCTCACGGATAAACACCGGGGAGCTGTTTTTT. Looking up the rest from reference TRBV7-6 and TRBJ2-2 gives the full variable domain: GAGVSQSPRYKVTKRGQDVALRCDPISGHVSLYWYRQALGQGPEFLTYFNYEAQQDKSGLPNDRFSAERPEGSISTLTIQRTEQRDSAMYRCASSSRINTGELFFGEGSRLTVL.

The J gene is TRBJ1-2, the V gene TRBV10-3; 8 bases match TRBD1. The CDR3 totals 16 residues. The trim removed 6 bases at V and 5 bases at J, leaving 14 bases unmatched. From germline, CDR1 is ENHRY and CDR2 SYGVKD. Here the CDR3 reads CAIRGQGGQKLYGYTF. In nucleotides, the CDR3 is TGTGCCATCAGAGGACAGGGTGGTCAGAAGTTGTATGGCTACACCTTC.

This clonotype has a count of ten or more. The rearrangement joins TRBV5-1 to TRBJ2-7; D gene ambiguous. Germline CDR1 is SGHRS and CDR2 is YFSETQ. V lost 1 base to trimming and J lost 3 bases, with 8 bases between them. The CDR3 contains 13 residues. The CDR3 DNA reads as TGCGCCAGCAGCTTGAAGCCAGACTACGAGCAGTACTTC. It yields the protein CASSLKPDYEQYF. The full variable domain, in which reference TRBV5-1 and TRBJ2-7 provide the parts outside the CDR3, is KAGVTQTPRYLIKTRGQQVTLSCSPISGHRSVSWYQQTPGQGLQFLFEYFSETQRNKGNFPGRFSGRQFSNSRSEMNVSTLELGDSALYLCASSLKPDYEQYFGPGTRLTVT.

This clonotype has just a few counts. CDR3 protein: CSADQGDYNEQFF. DNA for the CDR3: TGCAGTGCTGATCAGGGCGACTACAATGAGCAGTTCTTC. The V call is TRBV20-1, the J call TRBJ2-1, with a possible D match to TRBD1 (5 bases). Looked up from germline, CDR1 is DFQATT and CDR2 is SNEGSKA (reference sequence). V lost 5 bases to trimming and J lost 3 bases, with 11 bases between them. CDR3 size: 13 residues.

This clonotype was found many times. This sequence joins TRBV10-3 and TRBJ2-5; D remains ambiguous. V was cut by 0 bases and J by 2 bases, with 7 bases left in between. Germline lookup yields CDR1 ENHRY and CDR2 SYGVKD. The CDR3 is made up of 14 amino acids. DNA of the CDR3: TGTGCCATCAGTGAGTCGGGCAGACAAGAGACCCAGTACTTC. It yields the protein CAISESGRQETQYF.

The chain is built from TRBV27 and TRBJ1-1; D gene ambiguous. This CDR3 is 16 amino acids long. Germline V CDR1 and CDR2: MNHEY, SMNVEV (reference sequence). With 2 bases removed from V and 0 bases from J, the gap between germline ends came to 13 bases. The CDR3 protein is CASSLHGTTLNTEAFF. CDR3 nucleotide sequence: TGTGCCAGCAGTTTACACGGAACTACACTGAACACTGAAGCTTTCTTT.

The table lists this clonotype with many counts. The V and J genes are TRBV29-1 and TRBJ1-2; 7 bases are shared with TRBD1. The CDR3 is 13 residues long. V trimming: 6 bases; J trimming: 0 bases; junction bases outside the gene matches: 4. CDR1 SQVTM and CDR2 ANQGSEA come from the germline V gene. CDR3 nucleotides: TGCAGCGTACCGGGACAGACTAACTATGGCTACACCTTC. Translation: CSVPGQTNYGYTF. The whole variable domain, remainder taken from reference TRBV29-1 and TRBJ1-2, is SAVISQKPSRDICQRGTSLTIQCQVDSQVTMMFWYRQQPGQSLTLIATANQGSEATYESGFVIDKFPISRPNLTFSTLTVSNMSPEDSSIYLCSVPGQTNYGYTFGSGTRLTVV.

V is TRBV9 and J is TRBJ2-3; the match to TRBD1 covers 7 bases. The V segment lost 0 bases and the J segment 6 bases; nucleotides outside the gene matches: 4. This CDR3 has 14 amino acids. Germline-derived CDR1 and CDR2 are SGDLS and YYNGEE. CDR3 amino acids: CASSVDRGGDTQYF. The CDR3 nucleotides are TGTGCCAGCAGCGTAGACAGGGGCGGGGATACGCAGTATTTT.

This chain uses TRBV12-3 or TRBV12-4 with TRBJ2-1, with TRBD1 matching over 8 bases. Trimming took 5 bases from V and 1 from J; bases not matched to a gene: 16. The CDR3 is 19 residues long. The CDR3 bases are TGTGCCAGCAGTGAGCCGGACAGGGAGGTCCCTTTGTCCTACAATGAGCAGTTCTTC. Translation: CASSEPDREVPLSYNEQFF.

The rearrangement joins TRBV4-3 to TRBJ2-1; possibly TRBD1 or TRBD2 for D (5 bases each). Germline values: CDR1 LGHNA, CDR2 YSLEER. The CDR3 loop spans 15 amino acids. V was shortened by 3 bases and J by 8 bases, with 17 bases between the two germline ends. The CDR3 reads CASSQWGPTSDEQFF. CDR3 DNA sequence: TGCGCCAGCAGCCAGTGGGGACCGACAAGCGATGAGCAGTTCTTC.

The CDR3 DNA reads as TGTGCCAGCAGTCCAGCGGGTCTCCTTGGAAATGAGCAGTTCTTC. Translation: CASSPAGLLGNEQFF. This chain connects TRBV7-2 to TRBJ2-1; D might be TRBD2 (6 bases). CDR1 is SGHTA, CDR2 FQGNSA, per germline. The CDR3 loop spans 15 amino acids. The V end lost 6 bases, the J end lost 7 bases, and 19 bases lay between the germline ends.